This T cell receptor beta chain was recorded in a study of cytomegalovirus exposure and HLA in healthy donors. Notes on the study in general: Cytomegalovirus association was listed for about 160 TCR beta chains. Earlier results showed most TCR beta V segments being productive about 87% or about 30% of the time.

Germline V CDR1 and CDR2: SGHDT, YYEEEE. V lost 4 bases and J 1 base, leaving 6 bases between the germline ends. CDR3 length equals 12 residues. Details on this clone: Its specificity is not known.

All the people who gave samples were healthy bone marrow donors. A multiplex PCR was run with 60 Vbeta primers and 13 Jbeta primers. As handled by the study authors: In a later analysis, of tens of millions of unique beta chains, roughly 11 million appeared in at least two donors. Repertoires were generated with immunoSEQ multiplex PCR, while TCRdb's copy carries only in-frame clones and drops some. The V and J calls and the clone size are those of that table, but D and trimming were determined from the DNA. The repertoire table contains some 51,000 clones. The receptor's source is a man between 45 and 60 years old in good health and CMV-seropositive. Sequencing was performed on PBMCs. The gene calls are TRBV5-6 and TRBJ2-7; no reliable D call. The CDR3 protein is CASSLPSYEQYF. CDR3 in DNA: TGTGCCAGCAGCCTCCCTTCCTACGAGCAGTACTTC.